The 11 T cell receptor beta chains below were found in one sample sequenced in a study of CD8 T cells in ankylosing spondylitis. Using its own MiXCR run on the 5' RACE reads, TCRdb lists one record per CDR3 protein. The sample consists of 200,000 to 250,000 distinct CDR3 sequences, more than 25% of them appearing once. The material sequenced was blood, either unsorted or a sorted T cell fraction (not recorded which). Source of these receptors: a male donor with ankylosing spondylitis or in good health (not recorded which).

This clonotype has only a few counts. The V and J genes are TRBV7-2 and TRBJ2-7; D assignment may be TRBD1 or TRBD2 (5 bases each). The CDR3 contains 15 residues. The V gene lost 5 bases and the J gene lost 3 bases, with 17 bases spanning the gap. The germline CDR1 and CDR2 sequences are SGHTA and FQGNSA. This CDR3 is CASSQGDGQGYEQYF. CDR3 bases: TGTGCCAGCAGCCAAGGGGACGGGCAGGGCTACGAGCAGTACTTC. The whole variable domain, remainder taken from reference TRBV7-2 and TRBJ2-7, is GAGVSQSPSNKVTEKGKDVELRCDPISGHTALYWYRQSLGQGLEFLIYFQGNSAPDKSGLPSDRFSAERTGGSVSTLTIQRTQQEDSAVYLCASSQGDGQGYEQYFGPGTRLTVT.

This clonotype has only a few counts. The rearrangement uses TRBV12-3 or TRBV12-4 and TRBJ2-2; TRBD2 aligns across 8 bases. The CDR3 is 16 residues long. With V trimmed by 3 bases and J by 5 bases, 8 bases remained unmatched. CDR3 loop: CASSFPGLGSTGELFF. DNA for the CDR3: TGTGCCAGCAGTTTTCCGGGACTAGGATCAACCGGGGAGCTGTTTTTT.

The sample holds many counts of this clonotype. The chain has TRBV20-1 and TRBJ1-4, with D possibly TRBD1 on 6 matching bases. V lost 7 bases, J lost 7 bases, and 13 bases lay in between. Germline loops: CDR1 DFQATT, CDR2 SNEGSKA (reference sequence). The CDR3 is 12 residues long. The CDR3 bases are TGCAGTGGACAGGACCTGGGTGAAAAACTGTTTTTT. It yields the protein CSGQDLGEKLFF.

This clonotype came up a few times. The chain's CDR3 is CAISEYGSGGTDTQYF. CDR3 sequence (DNA): TGTGCCATCAGTGAGTACGGGAGCGGAGGCACAGATACGCAGTATTTT. This chain uses TRBV10-3 with TRBJ2-3; D perhaps matches TRBD2 (6 bases). The germline V gene encodes CDR1 ENHRY and CDR2 SYGVKD. Trimming took 1 base from V and 1 from J, leaving 12 bases between them. The CDR3 is made up of 16 amino acids.

This clonotype is termed medium-sized. V is TRBV10-3 and J is TRBJ2-7; no clear D. V was trimmed by 9 bases and J by 2 bases, leaving 14 bases between them. The CDR3 has 13 amino acids. In germline, CDR1 is ENHRY, CDR2 SYGVKD. CDR3 DNA: TGTGCCATTCAGATGTACCCAGCCTACGAGCAGTACTTC. This codes for CAIQMYPAYEQYF.

This clonotype was detected once. The chain carries TRBV7-8 and TRBJ2-7; TRBD2 agrees at 10 bases. The trim removed 1 base at V and 4 bases at J, leaving 10 bases unmatched. The germline V gene encodes CDR1 SGHVS and CDR2 FQNEAQ. The length of the CDR3 is 17 residues. The DNA for the CDR3 is TGTGCCAGCAGCTTAGGTTCTTGGACTAGCGGTGCTTACGAGCAGTACTTC. Its translation: CASSLGSWTSGAYEQYF.

This clonotype was recorded many times. The J gene is TRBJ1-4, the V gene TRBV4-3, with D maybe TRBD1 (5 bases). The CDR3 runs 17 residues. The V gene's germline CDR1 is LGHNA and CDR2 YSLEER. V was clipped by 2 bases and J by 0 bases, with 13 bases between them. The CDR3 sequence is CASSQNPGPPTNEKLFF. The DNA of the CDR3 is TGCGCCAGCAGCCAAAATCCGGGACCCCCAACTAATGAAAAACTGTTTTTT.

This clonotype was observed a handful of times. V gene TRBV12-5 combines with J gene TRBJ2-7; 9 nucleotides line up with TRBD1. CDR1 LGHNT and CDR2 FRNRAP come from the germline V gene. This CDR3 spans 15 amino acids. V dropped 2 bases and J dropped 4; count of bases not matched to a gene: 6. The CDR3 bases are TGTGCTAGTGGTTTGTTGACAGGGGGGCGATACGAGCAGTACTTC. Translating it yields CASGLLTGGRYEQYF.

This clonotype was counted only a few times. This chain uses TRBV29-1 with TRBJ2-7, with TRBD1 matching over 7 bases. CDR1 and CDR2 from the germline V gene are SQVTM and ANQGSEA. Trimming took 6 bases from V and 6 from J; bases not matched to a gene: 5. The CDR3 totals 11 residues. The CDR3 spells CSVHTGVEQYF. In nucleotides, the CDR3 is TGCAGCGTACACACAGGGGTCGAGCAGTACTTC.

The chain couples TRBV7-3 to TRBJ2-3; 8 nucleotides line up with TRBD2. Germline values: CDR1 SGHTA, CDR2 FQGTGA. V gave up 5 bases and J gave up 3 bases; unmatched junction bases: 7. The CDR3 loop spans 15 amino acids. The CDR3 region has the DNA TGTGCCAGCAGCCCGAGACTAGCGCAGACAGATACGCAGTATTTT. It translates to CASSPRLAQTDTQYF. The whole variable domain, remainder taken from reference TRBV7-3 and TRBJ2-3, is GAGVSQTPSNKVTEKGKYVELRCDPISGHTALYWYRQSLGQGPEFLIYFQGTGAADDSGLPNDRFFAVRPEGSVSTLKIQRTERGDSAVYLCASSPRLAQTDTQYFGPGTRLTVL.

Only a few counts were recorded for this clonotype. The rearrangement links TRBV10-3 to TRBJ2-7, with TRBD1 matching over 10 bases. The germline V gene has CDR1 ENHRY and CDR2 SYGVKD. This CDR3 is 15 amino acids long. V lost 4 bases and J lost 5; bases outside the gene matches: 8. CDR3 nucleotides: TGTGCCATCAGTGCGGGACAGGGGAACGGTGACGAGCAGTACTTC. Its protein product is CAISAGQGNGDEQYF.